These 24 T cell receptor beta chains share one sample of origin, sequenced in a study of T cell responses to AZD1222 COVID-19 vaccine. Produced via immunoSEQ multiplex PCR; TCRdb's table is partial and in-frame only. Among approximately 150,000 clones listed, 89% were seen once. The starting material was peripheral blood, obtained 28 days after the second AZD1222 dose. All receptors come from an adult who received the AZD1222 COVID-19 vaccine.

This clone was found once. DNA for the CDR3: TGTGCCAGCAGCCAAGTGCTGCAGGGGGTAGGGTCACCCCTCCACTTT. It translates to CASSQVLQGVGSPLHF. The chain couples TRBV4-2 to TRBJ1-6, with TRBD1 matching 7 bases. Germline assignment: CDR1 LGHNA and CDR2 YNFKEQ. The V segment lost 1 base and the J segment 10 bases; nucleotides outside the gene matches: 10. The CDR3 length is 16 residues.

This sequence joins TRBV4-2 and TRBJ1-2; weak D call: TRBD1 (6 bases). Germline V gives CDR1 LGHNA, CDR2 YNFKEQ. Trimming shortened V by 1 base and J by 4 bases, and 16 bases separated the two germline ends. This CDR3 contains 16 residues. The CDR3 loop is CASSQVWTDPSYGYTF. As DNA, the CDR3 is TGTGCCAGCAGCCAAGTTTGGACAGACCCTTCCTATGGCTACACCTTC.

This clone was picked up a small number of times. The rearrangement links TRBV6-5 to TRBJ1-2; weak D call: TRBD1 (5 bases). V lost 4 bases and J lost 4, with 19 bases in between. Germline V gene data show CDR1 as MNHEY and CDR2 as SVGAGI. This CDR3 is built from 16 residues. CDR3 sequence: CASSSFGRVTGYGYTF. CDR3 coding DNA: TGTGCCAGCAGTTCCTTTGGACGCGTTACAGGCTATGGCTACACCTTC.

The table lists this clone with a few counts. This chain uses TRBV4-3 with TRBJ1-5; 11 bases are shared with TRBD1. The CDR3 runs to 16 residues. Germline V gene sequence: CDR1 LGHNA, CDR2 YSLEER. After removal of 1 base from V and 7 bases from J, the junction contained 6 bases not matched to a gene. The CDR3 DNA sequence: TGCGCCAGCAGCCAAGTCTATGGGACAGGGGGACAGCCCCAGCATTTT. Translated, it gives CASSQVYGTGGQPQHF.

The chain has TRBV19 and TRBJ1-1, with 7 nucleotides matching TRBD1. V was clipped by 6 bases and J by 0 bases; unmatched bases: 4. The CDR3 extends over 14 amino acids. Per germline, CDR1 LNHDA and CDR2 SQIVND (reference sequence). The CDR3: CASSSQGLNTEAFF. CDR3 bases: TGTGCCAGTAGCTCACAGGGGTTGAACACTGAAGCTTTCTTT. Full variable domain (rest looked up from reference TRBV19 and TRBJ1-1): DGGITQSPKYLFRKEGQNVTLSCEQNLNHDAMYWYRQDPGQGLRLIYYSQIVNDFQKGDIAEGYSVSREKKESFPLTVTSAQKNPTAFYLCASSSQGLNTEAFFGQGTRLTVV.

The V call is TRBV7-8, the J call TRBJ2-1, with a tentative D call TRBD2 (5 bases). The CDR3 runs 16 residues. Per germline, CDR1 SGHVS and CDR2 FQNEAQ. V gave up 4 bases and J gave up 2 bases, with 15 bases separating them. The CDR3 spells CASSSRRAAPYNEQFF. The CDR3 nucleotides read TGTGCCAGCAGCTCCCGGCGGGCGGCACCCTACAATGAGCAGTTCTTC.

The chain employs TRBV6-5 and TRBJ2-1; no definite D call. This CDR3 comprises 12 residues. The V gene's germline CDR1 is MNHEY and CDR2 SVGAGI. The V end lost 4 bases, the J end lost 8 bases, and 9 bases lay between the germline ends. The CDR3 DNA reads as TGTGCCAGCAGTTCCGTCCGCGATGAGCAGTTCTTC. It yields the protein CASSSVRDEQFF.

The chain is built from TRBV19 and TRBJ1-4, with unresolved D. The CDR3 loop spans 11 amino acids. The V and J ends lost 4 bases and 8 bases respectively, with 5 bases between them. Germline CDR1 is LNHDA and CDR2 is SQIVND (reference sequence). The DNA of the CDR3 is TGTGCCAGTAGTACGCAGGAAAAACTGTTTTTT. Amino acid sequence: CASSTQEKLFF.

This sequence joins TRBV5-6 and TRBJ2-7; unclear D gene. Germline assignment: CDR1 SGHDT and CDR2 YYEEEE. The V and J ends lost 1 base and 4 bases respectively, with 6 bases between them. CDR3 length: 12 amino acids. The CDR3 reads CASSLNPYEQYF. CDR3 nucleotide sequence: TGTGCCAGCAGCTTGAACCCGTACGAGCAGTACTTC.

The chain uses TRBV6-5 and TRBJ1-1, with no clear D. The CDR3 runs to 10 residues. Trimming removed 10 bases from V and 5 bases from J, with 8 bases in between. The germline CDR1 and CDR2 sequences are MNHEY and SVGAGI. This CDR3 reads CATGITEAFF. The CDR3 DNA is TGTGCCACCGGGATTACTGAAGCTTTCTTT.

V is TRBV7-9 and J is TRBJ2-5; D is possibly TRBD2 (7 bases). CDR1 is SEHNR, CDR2 FQNEAQ, per germline (reference sequence). Deletions cut 1 base from V and 4 bases from J, with 19 bases between. The CDR3 totals 17 residues. CDR3 sequence (DNA): TGTGCCAGCAGCTTAGTGCGCGGGGGCTCCTTCGGAGAGACCCAGTACTTC. Translating it yields CASSLVRGGSFGETQYF.

This chain uses TRBV12-3 or TRBV12-4 with TRBJ1-2; no definite D call. Between the trimmed V and J ends, which lost 2 bases and 5 bases, there was a span of 6 bases. This CDR3 spans 12 amino acids. Here the CDR3 DNA reads TGTGCCAGCAGTTTAACGGATTATGGCTACACCTTC. It codes for CASSLTDYGYTF.

This clone was seen only a few times. J is TRBJ1-1 and V is TRBV7-2; tentatively, D is TRBD1 (5 bases). This CDR3 has 15 amino acids. Germline CDR1 reads SGHTA; CDR2 reads FQGNSA. V was pared by 3 bases and J by 1 base, with 12 bases between. The CDR3: CASSLGRVKNTEAFF. CDR3 DNA: TGTGCCAGCAGCTTGGGCAGGGTTAAGAACACTGAAGCTTTCTTT. Drawing the rest from reference TRBV7-2 and TRBJ1-1, the complete variable domain is GAGVSQSPSNKVTEKGKDVELRCDPISGHTALYWYRQSLGQGLEFLIYFQGNSAPDKSGLPSDRFSAERTGGSVSTLTIQRTQQEDSAVYLCASSLGRVKNTEAFFGQGTRLTVV.

A single count supports this clone. The chain links TRBV7-8 to TRBJ2-5; 14 bases agree with TRBD2. J gave up 13 bases and V 5 bases, and 9 bases lay outside the gene matches. The CDR3 loop spans 14 amino acids. CDR1 is SGHVS, CDR2 FQNEAQ, per germline. The CDR3 DNA reads TGTGCCAGCAGCCCCCGGACTAGCGGGAGGACGATGTACTTC. It encodes CASSPRTSGRTMYF.

V gene TRBV11-2 combines with J gene TRBJ1-1; TRBD1 matches 7 bases. Trimming took 4 bases from V and 1 from J; bases not matched to a gene: 6. The CDR3 totals 15 residues. Germline values: CDR1 SGHAT, CDR2 FQNNGV. In nucleotides, the CDR3 is TGTGCCAGCAGCTCCTCAGACAGGGCGAACACTGAAGCTTTCTTT. Translated, it gives CASSSSDRANTEAFF.

J is TRBJ2-3 and V is TRBV27, with D possibly TRBD2 on 6 matching bases. The CDR3 covers 14 residues. Germline V gives CDR1 MNHEY, CDR2 SMNVEV (reference sequence). V was cut by 5 bases and J by 2 bases, with 11 bases left in between. CDR3: CASSKGGITDTQYF. CDR3 nucleotide sequence: TGTGCCAGCAGTAAAGGAGGGATCACAGATACGCAGTATTTT.

V and J are TRBV2 and TRBJ1-3; no definite D call. Trimming removed 4 bases at V and 5 bases at J, with 12 bases between. The CDR3 length is 14 residues. From germline, CDR1 is SNHLY and CDR2 FYNNEI. This CDR3 is CASSAQGLRNTIYF. The CDR3 region has the DNA TGTGCCAGCAGTGCACAAGGCCTGAGAAACACCATATATTTT.

This rearrangement joins TRBV19 to TRBJ1-2, with 12 bases identical to TRBD1. The V gene end was trimmed by 11 bases and the J gene end by 8 bases; junction bases not matched to a gene: 15. The CDR3 has 15 residues. Germline-derived CDR1 and CDR2 are LNHDA and SQIVND (reference sequence). The CDR3 reads CAAVPSGGQGAGYTF. As DNA, the CDR3 is TGTGCCGCAGTACCATCCGGGGGACAGGGGGCCGGCTACACCTTC.

This chain joins TRBV24-1 and TRBJ2-7, with TRBD1 as a possible D gene (6 bases). The CDR3 covers 16 residues. Trimming shortened V by 7 bases and J by 6 bases, and 24 bases separated the two germline ends. CDR1 and CDR2 from the germline V gene are KGHDR and SFDVKD. The CDR3 DNA is TGTGCCACCAGCACACCCCAGGGGCCTATAAGGGTCGAGCAGTACTTC. Its translation: CATSTPQGPIRVEQYF.

J is TRBJ1-2 and V is TRBV27; 7 bases are shared with TRBD1. Germline V gene data show CDR1 as MNHEY and CDR2 as SMNVEV (reference sequence). The ends lost 5 bases at V and 0 bases at J; junction bases unmatched: 12. This CDR3 contains 17 residues. This CDR3 is CASSPHGAGGANYGYTF. The CDR3 coding sequence is TGTGCCAGCAGTCCCCATGGGGCAGGGGGGGCTAACTATGGCTACACCTTC.

This clone has just a few counts. The sample contains more than one DNA sequence encoding this CDR3. The rearrangement links TRBV27 to TRBJ1-5, with no clear D. Trimming removed 0 bases at V and 1 base at J, with 7 bases between. Germline CDR1 reads MNHEY; CDR2 reads SMNVEV (reference sequence). The CDR3 sequence is 15 residues long. In DNA, the CDR3 is TGTGCCAGCAGTTTATCTGGGTCAAGCAATCAGCCCCAGCATTTT. This gives the protein CASSLSGSSNQPQHF.

In this sample, this clone turned up a few times. The chain uses TRBV3-1 (or the pseudogene TRBV3-2) and TRBJ1-5, with D perhaps TRBD1 (6 bases). This CDR3 region has 15 residues. CDR1 and CDR2 from the germline V gene are LGHDT and YNNKEL (reference sequence). The V end lost 0 bases, the J end lost 7 bases, and 13 bases lay between the germline ends. The CDR3 region has the DNA TGTGCCAGCAGCCAAGATACAGGGTCTCGGCAGCCCCAGCATTTT. Its protein is CASSQDTGSRQPQHF.

This clone has only a few counts. The chain carries TRBV2 and TRBJ2-7, with D possibly being TRBD1 or TRBD2 (5 bases each). The germline V and J ends were trimmed by 4 bases and 6 bases, with 13 bases remaining between them. Germline V lookup: CDR1 SNHLY, CDR2 FYNNEI. The CDR3 covers 13 residues. In nucleotides, the CDR3 is TGTGCCAGCAGTGTCGTTTTTGGGACCGAGCAGTACTTC. It yields the protein CASSVVFGTEQYF.

The V gene is TRBV5-1, the J gene TRBJ1-1; the D is unclear. CDR1 SGHRS and CDR2 YFSETQ come from the germline V gene. V dropped 0 bases and J dropped 8 bases, with 8 bases sitting between them. CDR3 size: 12 residues. The CDR3 coding sequence is TGCGCCAGCAGCTTGGGGGCAGGCGAAGCTTTCTTT. This codes for CASSLGAGEAFF.